The rows below give T cell receptor beta chains drawn from one sample of a study of Ad26.COV2.S vaccination and SARS-CoV-2 variants. Method: immunoSEQ multiplex PCR; TCRdb's copy keeps in-frame clones and lacks some. Among more than 300,000 clones listed, about 88% were seen once. Sequenced here: peripheral blood, sampled in a trial of Ad26.COV2.S vaccine versus placebo. The receptors originated from a person between 18 and 59 years old who received the Ad26.COV2.S COVID-19 vaccine or a placebo. The conserved cysteine and the conserved F or W are not part of the CDR3 here. The D gene is left open where the match is weak.

cdr3_aa: ASSPKISSSTDTQY; j_call: TRBJ2-3; d_call: NA; v_call: TRBV18
cdr3_aa: ASSPRPGQEKLF; j_call: TRBJ1-4; d_call: TRBD1; v_call: TRBV18
cdr3_aa: ATSTQDRGNTGELF; j_call: TRBJ2-2; d_call: TRBD1; v_call: TRBV24-1
cdr3_aa: ASSLASDIRVYEQY; j_call: TRBJ2-7; d_call: NA; v_call: TRBV7-2
cdr3_aa: ASRTTGNTEAF; j_call: TRBJ1-1; d_call: NA; v_call: TRBV27
cdr3_aa: ASSQTSRETQY; j_call: TRBJ2-5; d_call: NA; v_call: TRBV3-1/TRBV3-2
cdr3_aa: ASSQDGGPNYGYT; j_call: TRBJ1-2; d_call: NA; v_call: TRBV4-2
cdr3_aa: ASSLGGVAELF; j_call: TRBJ2-2; d_call: TRBD2; v_call: TRBV28
cdr3_aa: ASSDKHRGSTEAF; j_call: TRBJ1-1; d_call: TRBD1; v_call: TRBV2
cdr3_aa: ASRGQGYEQY; j_call: TRBJ2-7; d_call: TRBD1; v_call: TRBV25-1
cdr3_aa: ASSFRSRRVNTEAF; j_call: TRBJ1-1; d_call: NA; v_call: TRBV5-6
cdr3_aa: ASIRLAGRETQY; j_call: TRBJ2-5; d_call: TRBD2; v_call: TRBV7-4
cdr3_aa: ASSLTQPYEQY; j_call: TRBJ2-7; d_call: NA; v_call: TRBV5-1
cdr3_aa: ASQLRVLTYEQY; j_call: TRBJ2-7; d_call: NA; v_call: TRBV7-2
cdr3_aa: ASSLGLAGVAYNEQF; j_call: TRBJ2-1; d_call: TRBD2; v_call: TRBV28
cdr3_aa: ASSASSRTPGANVLT; j_call: TRBJ2-6; d_call: NA; v_call: TRBV2